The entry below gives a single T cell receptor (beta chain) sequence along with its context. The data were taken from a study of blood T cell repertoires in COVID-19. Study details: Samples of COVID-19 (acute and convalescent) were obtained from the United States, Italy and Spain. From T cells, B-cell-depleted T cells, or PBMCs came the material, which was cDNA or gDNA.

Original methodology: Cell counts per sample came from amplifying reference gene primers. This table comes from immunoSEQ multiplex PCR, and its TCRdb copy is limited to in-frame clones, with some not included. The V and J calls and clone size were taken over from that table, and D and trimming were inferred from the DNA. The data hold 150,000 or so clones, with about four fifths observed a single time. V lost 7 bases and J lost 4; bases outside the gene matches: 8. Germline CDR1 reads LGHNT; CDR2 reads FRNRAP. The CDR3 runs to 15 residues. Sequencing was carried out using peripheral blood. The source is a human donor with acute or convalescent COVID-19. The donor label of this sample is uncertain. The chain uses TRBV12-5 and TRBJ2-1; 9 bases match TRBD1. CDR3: CASASTGTGYNEQFF. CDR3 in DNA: TGTGCTAGTGCCTCAACCGGGACAGGGTACAATGAGCAGTTCTTC.